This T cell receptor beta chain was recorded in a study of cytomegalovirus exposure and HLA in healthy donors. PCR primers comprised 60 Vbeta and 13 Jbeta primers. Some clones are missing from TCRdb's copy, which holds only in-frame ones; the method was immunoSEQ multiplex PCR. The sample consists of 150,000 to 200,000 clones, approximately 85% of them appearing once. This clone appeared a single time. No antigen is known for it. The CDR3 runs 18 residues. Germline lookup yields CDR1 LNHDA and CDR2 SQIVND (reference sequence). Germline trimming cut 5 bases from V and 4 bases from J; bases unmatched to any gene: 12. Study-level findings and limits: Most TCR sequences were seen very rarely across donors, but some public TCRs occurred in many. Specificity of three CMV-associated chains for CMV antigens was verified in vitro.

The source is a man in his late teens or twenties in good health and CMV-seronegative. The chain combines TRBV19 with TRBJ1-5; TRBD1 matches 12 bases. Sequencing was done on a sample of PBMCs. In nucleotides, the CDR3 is TGTGCCAGTAGTCGCTCGGGACAGGGGGCATTAGGTAATCAGCCCCAGCATTTT. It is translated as CASSRSGQGALGNQPQHF.